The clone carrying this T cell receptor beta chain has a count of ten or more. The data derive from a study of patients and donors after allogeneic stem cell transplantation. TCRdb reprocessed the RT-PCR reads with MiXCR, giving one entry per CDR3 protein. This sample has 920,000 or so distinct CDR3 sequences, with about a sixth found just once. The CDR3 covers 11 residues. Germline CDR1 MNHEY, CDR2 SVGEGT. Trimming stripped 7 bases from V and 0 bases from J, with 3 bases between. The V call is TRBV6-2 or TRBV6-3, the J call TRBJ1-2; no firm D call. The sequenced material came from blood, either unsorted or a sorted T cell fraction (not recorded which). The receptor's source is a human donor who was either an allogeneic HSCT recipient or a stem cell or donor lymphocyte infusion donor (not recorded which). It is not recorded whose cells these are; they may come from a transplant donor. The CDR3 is CASNSNYGYTF. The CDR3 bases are TGTGCCAGCAACTCTAACTATGGCTACACCTTC.